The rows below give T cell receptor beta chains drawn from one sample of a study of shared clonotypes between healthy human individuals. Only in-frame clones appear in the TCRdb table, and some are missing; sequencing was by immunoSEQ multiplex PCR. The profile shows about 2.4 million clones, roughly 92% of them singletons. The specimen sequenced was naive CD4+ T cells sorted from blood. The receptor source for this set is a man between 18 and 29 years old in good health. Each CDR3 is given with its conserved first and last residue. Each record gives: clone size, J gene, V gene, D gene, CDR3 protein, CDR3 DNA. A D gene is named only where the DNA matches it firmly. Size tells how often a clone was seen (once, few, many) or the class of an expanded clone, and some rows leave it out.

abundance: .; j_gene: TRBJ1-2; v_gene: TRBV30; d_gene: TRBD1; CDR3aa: CAWNRDRSPYGYTF; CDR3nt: TGTGCCTGGAACCGGGACAGGTCGCCTTATGGCTACACCTTC
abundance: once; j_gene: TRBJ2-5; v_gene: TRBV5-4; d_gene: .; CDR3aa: CASSLTSEKETQYF; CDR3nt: TGTGCCAGCAGCTTGACTTCCGAGAAAGAGACCCAGTACTTC
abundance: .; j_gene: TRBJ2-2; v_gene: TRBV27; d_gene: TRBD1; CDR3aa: CASSWQGQATGELFF; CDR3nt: TGTGCCAGCAGTTGGCAGGGACAGGCCACCGGGGAGCTGTTTTTT
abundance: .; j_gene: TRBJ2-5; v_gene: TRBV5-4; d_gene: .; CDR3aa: CASSLTGNFLETQYF; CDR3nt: TGTGCCAGCAGCTTGACAGGAAACTTTTTAGAGACCCAGTACTTC
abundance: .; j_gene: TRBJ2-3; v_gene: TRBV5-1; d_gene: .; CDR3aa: CASSLARGAVADTQYF; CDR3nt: TGCGCCAGCAGCTTGGCCAGGGGGGCTGTTGCAGATACGCAGTATTTT
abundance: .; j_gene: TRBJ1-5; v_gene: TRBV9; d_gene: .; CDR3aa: CASSVAQGQPQHF; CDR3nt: TGTGCCAGCAGCGTAGCACAGGGACAGCCCCAGCATTTT
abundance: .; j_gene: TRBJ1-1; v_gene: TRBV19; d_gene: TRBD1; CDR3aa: CASSVGTALGGPEAFF; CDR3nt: TGTGCCAGTAGCGTCGGGACAGCTCTTGGCGGCCCTGAAGCTTTCTTT
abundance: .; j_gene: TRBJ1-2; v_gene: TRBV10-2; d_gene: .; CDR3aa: CASSTELYGYTF; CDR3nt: TGCGCCAGCAGTACGGAGCTCTATGGCTACACCTTC
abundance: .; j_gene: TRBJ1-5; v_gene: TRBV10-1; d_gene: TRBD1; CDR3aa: CASSDGTVDQPQHF; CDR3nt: TGCGCCAGCAGTGACGGGACAGTGGATCAGCCCCAGCATTTT
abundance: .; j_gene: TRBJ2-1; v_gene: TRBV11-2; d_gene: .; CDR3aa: CASSLEEGGSYEQFF; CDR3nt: TGTGCCAGCAGCTTAGAGGAGGGGGGCAGTTATGAGCAGTTCTTC
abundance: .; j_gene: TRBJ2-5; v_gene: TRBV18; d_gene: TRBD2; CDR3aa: CASSSLGLAGGETQYF; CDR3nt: TGTGCCAGCTCATCCCTCGGGCTAGCGGGAGGAGAGACCCAGTACTTC
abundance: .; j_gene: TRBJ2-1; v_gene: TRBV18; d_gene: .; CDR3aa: CASSSGGYNEQFF; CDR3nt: TGTGCCAGCTCATCCGGCGGATACAATGAGCAGTTCTTC
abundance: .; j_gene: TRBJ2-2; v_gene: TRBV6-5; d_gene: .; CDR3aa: CASSNRVSNTGELFF; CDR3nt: TGTGCCAGCAGTAACAGGGTTTCAAACACCGGGGAGCTGTTTTTT
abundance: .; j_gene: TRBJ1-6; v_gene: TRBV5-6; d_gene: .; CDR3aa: CASSLPGAGDNSPLHF; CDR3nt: TGTGCCAGCAGCTTGCCCGGGGCAGGAGATAATTCACCCCTCCACTTT
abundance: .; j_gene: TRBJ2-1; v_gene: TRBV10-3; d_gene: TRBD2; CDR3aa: CAISGPGLGPSEEQFF; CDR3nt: TGTGCCATCAGTGGCCCGGGACTAGGTCCATCGGAGGAGCAGTTCTTC
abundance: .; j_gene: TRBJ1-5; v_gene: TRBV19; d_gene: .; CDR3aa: CASSMREINQPQHF; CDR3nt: TGTGCCAGTAGTATGAGAGAAATAAATCAGCCCCAGCATTTT
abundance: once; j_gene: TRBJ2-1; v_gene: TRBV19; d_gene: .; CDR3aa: CASGGRSSYNEQFF; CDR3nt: TGTGCCAGTGGAGGGAGGTCCTCCTACAATGAGCAGTTCTTC
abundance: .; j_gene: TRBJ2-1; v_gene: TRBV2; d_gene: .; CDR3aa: CASSVKGSGFNEQFF; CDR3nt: TGTGCCAGCAGTGTTAAAGGTAGCGGATTCAATGAGCAGTTCTTC
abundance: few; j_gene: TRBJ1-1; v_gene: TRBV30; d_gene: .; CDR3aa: CAWSSQPNTEAFF; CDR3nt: TGTGCCTGGAGTTCACAGCCGAACACTGAAGCTTTCTTT
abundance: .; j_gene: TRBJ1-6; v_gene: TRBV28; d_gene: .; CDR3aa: CASTKGRGGNSPLHF; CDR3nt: TGTGCCAGCACTAAGGGGAGGGGGGGAAATTCACCCCTCCACTTT
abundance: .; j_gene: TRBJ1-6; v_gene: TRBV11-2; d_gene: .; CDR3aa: CASSLEYNSPLHF; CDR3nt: TGTGCCAGCAGCTTAGAGTATAATTCACCCCTCCACTTT
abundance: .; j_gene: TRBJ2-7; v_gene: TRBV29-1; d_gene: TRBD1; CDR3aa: CSVEDRGQGYEQYF; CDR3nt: TGCAGCGTTGAAGATCGGGGACAGGGCTACGAGCAGTACTTC
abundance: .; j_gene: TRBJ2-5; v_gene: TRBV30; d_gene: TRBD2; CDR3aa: CAQSLAGVQETQYF; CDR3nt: TGTGCCCAGAGTCTAGCGGGGGTCCAAGAGACCCAGTACTTC
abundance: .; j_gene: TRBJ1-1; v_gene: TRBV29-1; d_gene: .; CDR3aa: CSVEGIGQIEAFF; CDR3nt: TGCAGCGTTGAGGGGATTGGACAGATTGAAGCTTTCTTT
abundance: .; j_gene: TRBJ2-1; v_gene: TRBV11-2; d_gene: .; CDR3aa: CASSLTPVDEQFF; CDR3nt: TGTGCCAGCAGCTTGACCCCGGTTGATGAGCAGTTCTTC
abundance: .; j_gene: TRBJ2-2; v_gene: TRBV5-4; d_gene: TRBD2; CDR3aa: CASRPKASGGIAGELFF; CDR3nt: TGTGCCAGCAGACCAAAGGCTAGCGGGGGAATTGCCGGGGAGCTGTTTTTT
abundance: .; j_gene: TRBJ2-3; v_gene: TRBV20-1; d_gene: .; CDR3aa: CKGHTDTQYF; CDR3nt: TGCAAGGGTCACACAGATACGCAGTATTTT
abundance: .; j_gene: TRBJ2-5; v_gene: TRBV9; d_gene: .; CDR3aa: CASSVDYGVLTQYF; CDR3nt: TGTGCCAGCAGCGTAGATTATGGGGTCTTGACCCAGTACTTC
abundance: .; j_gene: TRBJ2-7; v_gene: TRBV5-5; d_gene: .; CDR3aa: CASRHDLDEQYF; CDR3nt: TGTGCCAGCAGACACGACCTAGACGAGCAGTACTTC
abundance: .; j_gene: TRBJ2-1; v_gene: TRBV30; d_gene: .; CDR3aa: CGLGPVISEQFF; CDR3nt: TGTGGACTAGGACCGGTAATCAGTGAGCAGTTCTTC
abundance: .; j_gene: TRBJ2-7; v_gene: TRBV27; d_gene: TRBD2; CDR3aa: CASSPGLAGPYEQYF; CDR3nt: TGTGCCAGCAGTCCCGGACTAGCGGGGCCCTACGAGCAGTACTTC
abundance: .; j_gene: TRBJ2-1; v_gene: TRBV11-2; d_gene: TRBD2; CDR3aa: CASSLLAVGAVEQFF; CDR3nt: TGTGCCAGCAGCCTCCTAGCGGTCGGGGCGGTGGAGCAGTTCTTC
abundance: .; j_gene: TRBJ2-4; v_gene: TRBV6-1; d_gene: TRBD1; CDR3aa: CASRPGQGDKNIQYF; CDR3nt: TGTGCCAGCAGACCGGGACAGGGGGACAAAAACATTCAGTACTTC
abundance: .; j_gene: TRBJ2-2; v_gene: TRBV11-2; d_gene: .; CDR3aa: CASSLEQSTGELFF; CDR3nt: TGTGCCAGCAGCTTAGAACAGAGCACCGGGGAGCTGTTTTTT
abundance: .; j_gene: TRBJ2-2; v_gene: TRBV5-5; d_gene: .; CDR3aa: CASSLYWTLGELFF; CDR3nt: TGTGCCAGCAGCTTGTACTGGACACTTGGGGAGCTGTTTTTT
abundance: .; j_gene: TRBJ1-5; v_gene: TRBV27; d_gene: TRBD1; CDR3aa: CASSRTQGIDQPQHF; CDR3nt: TGTGCCAGCAGTAGAACACAGGGGATTGATCAGCCCCAGCATTTT
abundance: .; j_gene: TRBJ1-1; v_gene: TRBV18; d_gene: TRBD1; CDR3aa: CASSPQQMGQGSTEAFF; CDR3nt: TGTGCCAGCTCACCTCAACAGATGGGACAGGGTTCCACTGAAGCTTTCTTT
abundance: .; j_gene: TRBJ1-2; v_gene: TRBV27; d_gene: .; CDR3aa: CASSLYPGVGYGYTF; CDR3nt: TGTGCCAGCAGTTTATACCCCGGGGTTGGCTATGGCTACACCTTC
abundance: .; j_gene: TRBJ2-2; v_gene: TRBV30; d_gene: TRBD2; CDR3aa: CAYRAGANTGELFF; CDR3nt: TGTGCCTATCGCGCGGGGGCGAACACCGGGGAGCTGTTTTTT
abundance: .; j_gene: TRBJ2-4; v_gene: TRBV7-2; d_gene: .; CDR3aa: CASSLDPGGGSLAKNIQYF; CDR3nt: TGTGCCAGCAGCTTAGACCCGGGGGGCGGTAGCCTAGCCAAAAACATTCAGTACTTC
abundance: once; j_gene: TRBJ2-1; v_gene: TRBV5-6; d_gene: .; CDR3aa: CASSPGWRPFNEQFF; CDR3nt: TGTGCCAGCAGCCCCGGTTGGAGACCTTTCAATGAGCAGTTCTTC
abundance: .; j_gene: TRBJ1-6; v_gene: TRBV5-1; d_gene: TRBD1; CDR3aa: CASSEPGQGGPNSPLHF; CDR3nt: TGCGCCAGCAGCGAACCGGGACAGGGAGGTCCTAATTCACCCCTCCACTTT
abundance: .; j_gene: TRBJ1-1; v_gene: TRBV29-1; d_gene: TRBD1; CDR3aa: CSVGQGLKNTEAFF; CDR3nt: TGCAGCGTCGGACAGGGGCTCAAGAACACTGAAGCTTTCTTT
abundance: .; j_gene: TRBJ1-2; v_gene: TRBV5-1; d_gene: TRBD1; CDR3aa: CASSSGQGTYGYTF; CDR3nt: TGCGCCAGCAGCTCGGGACAGGGAACCTATGGCTACACCTTC
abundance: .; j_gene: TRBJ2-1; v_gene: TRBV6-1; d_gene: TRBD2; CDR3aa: CASSEMGLAGYNEQFF; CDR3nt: TGTGCCAGCAGTGAAATGGGACTAGCGGGCTACAATGAGCAGTTCTTC
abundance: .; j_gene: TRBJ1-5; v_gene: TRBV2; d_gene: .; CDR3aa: CASSFGGVPNQPQHF; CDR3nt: TGTGCCAGCAGCTTTGGGGGGGTTCCCAATCAGCCCCAGCATTTT
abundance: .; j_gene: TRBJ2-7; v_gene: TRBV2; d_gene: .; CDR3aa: CASGNEQYF; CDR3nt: TGTGCCAGCGGGAACGAGCAGTACTTC
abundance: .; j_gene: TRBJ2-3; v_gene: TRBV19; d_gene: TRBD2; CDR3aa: CASSTDGLGYTDTQYF; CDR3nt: TGTGCCAGTAGTACCGATGGACTAGGTTACACAGATACGCAGTATTTT
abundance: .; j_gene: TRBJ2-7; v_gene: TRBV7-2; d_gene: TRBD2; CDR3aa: CASSLGLAAVYEQYF; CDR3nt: TGTGCCAGCAGCCTAGGACTAGCGGCTGTCTACGAGCAGTACTTC
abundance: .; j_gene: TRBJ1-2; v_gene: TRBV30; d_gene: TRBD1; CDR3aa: CAWSVQGEGYGYTF; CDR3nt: TGTGCCTGGAGTGTTCAGGGGGAGGGCTATGGCTACACCTTC
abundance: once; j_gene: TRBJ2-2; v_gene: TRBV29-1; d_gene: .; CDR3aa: CSVGQQTNTGELFF; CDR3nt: TGCAGCGTAGGACAGCAAACGAACACCGGGGAGCTGTTTTTT
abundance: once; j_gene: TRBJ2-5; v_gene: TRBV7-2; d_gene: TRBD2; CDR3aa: CASSATAIAGAGTQYF; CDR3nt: TGTGCCAGCAGTGCCACGGCAATAGCGGGAGCTGGGACCCAGTACTTC
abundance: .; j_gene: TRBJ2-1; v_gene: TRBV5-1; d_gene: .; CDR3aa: CASSGEGQRTSTTYNEQFF; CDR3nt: TGCGCCAGCAGCGGAGAGGGACAGCGGACTAGCACTACCTACAATGAGCAGTTCTTC
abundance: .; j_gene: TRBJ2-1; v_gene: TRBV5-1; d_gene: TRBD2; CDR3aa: CASSRSTSGNHNEQFF; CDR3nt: TGCGCCAGCAGCCGTTCGACTAGCGGGAACCACAATGAGCAGTTCTTC
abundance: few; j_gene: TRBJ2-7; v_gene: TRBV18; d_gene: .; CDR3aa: CASSSSGYEQYF; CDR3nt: TGTGCCAGCTCATCCTCCGGATACGAGCAGTACTTC
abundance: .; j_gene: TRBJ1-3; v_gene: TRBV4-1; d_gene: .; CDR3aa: CASSQEGGLLGNTIYF; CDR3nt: TGCGCCAGCAGCCAAGAGGGGGGGCTCCTCGGAAACACCATATATTTT
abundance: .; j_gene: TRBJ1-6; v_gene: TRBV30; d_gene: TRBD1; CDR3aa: CAWSVGGTANSPLHF; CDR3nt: TGTGCCTGGAGTGTAGGCGGGACAGCTAATTCACCCCTCCACTTT
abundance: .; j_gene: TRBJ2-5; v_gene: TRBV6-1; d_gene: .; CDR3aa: CASSRVQETQYF; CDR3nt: TGTGCCAGCAGCAGGGTTCAAGAGACCCAGTACTTC
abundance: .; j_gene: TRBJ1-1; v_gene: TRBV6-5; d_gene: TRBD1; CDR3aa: CASRNGQAAEAFF; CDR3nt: TGTGCCAGCAGAAATGGACAGGCGGCTGAAGCTTTCTTT